A single sample is the source of the 3 T cell receptor beta chains below, sequenced in a study of early T cells in non-severe SARS-CoV-2 infection. One entry per CDR3 protein, called by TCRdb with MiXCR from the 5' RACE reads. The sample carries tens of thousands of distinct CDR3 sequences, around 9.3% recorded once. The sequences come from whole blood, collected at baseline. These receptors were obtained from an adult who was a healthcare worker with PCR-confirmed SARS-CoV-2 infection or an uninfected control (not recorded which).

The rearrangement uses TRBV15 and TRBJ2-5; D possibly corresponds to TRBD2 (6 bases). Looked up from germline, CDR1 is LNHNV and CDR2 is YYDKDF (reference sequence). The CDR3 spans 14 residues. Trimming left V 4 bases short and J 5 bases short, with 14 bases between. CDR3 protein: CATSTGSGAETQYF. CDR3 nucleotide sequence: TGTGCCACCAGCACCGGGAGTGGCGCTGAGACCCAGTACTTC.

The chain has TRBV3-1 and TRBJ2-7; D gene uncertain. Trimming took off 4 bases at V and 3 bases at J, with 10 bases between the two ends. In germline, CDR1 is LGHDT, CDR2 YNNKEL (reference sequence). CDR3 length: 13 amino acids. The CDR3 DNA reads as TGTGCCAGCAGCCCATCGAATGGCTACGAGCAGTACTTC. Amino acids: CASSPSNGYEQYF.

In its sample, this clonotype was seen many times. The gene calls are TRBV2 and TRBJ2-1; no clear D. The CDR3 contains 14 residues. Germline CDR1 is SNHLY and CDR2 is FYNNEI. Trimming removed 6 bases at V and 0 bases at J, with 9 bases between. CDR3 loop: CASRPPSSYNEQFF. The DNA of the CDR3 is TGTGCCAGCAGGCCCCCTAGCTCCTACAATGAGCAGTTCTTC.